Shown below are 21 T cell receptor beta chains from a single sample sequenced in a study of human T cells and chemical hapten exposure. Time point denoted: pre-sensitization, week 0. Noted treatment: therapeutic diphenylcyclopropenone sensitization with weekly scalp DPC. One entry per CDR3 protein results from TCRdb running MiXCR on the RACE reads. Of about 260,000 distinct CDR3 sequences in the sample, about 9% were seen once. The sample was whole blood, taken in connection with sensitization to the hapten diphenylcyclopropenone (DPC). The receptors shown here come from a middle-aged woman with alopecia areata. Some clones in this sample may be carry-over from other donors' samples.

J is TRBJ2-1 and V is TRBV11-2; D is uncertain. Germline CDR1 SGHAT, CDR2 FQNNGV. With 0 bases removed from V and 6 bases from J, the gap between germline ends came to 9 bases. The CDR3 consists of 14 residues. The CDR3 region has the DNA TGTGCCAGCAGCTTAGATCAGGTGGCCAATGAGCAGTTCTTC. Protein product: CASSLDQVANEQFF. The complete variable domain, with remaining parts taken from reference TRBV11-2 and TRBJ2-1, reads EAGVAQSPRYKIIEKRQSVAFWCNPISGHATLYWYQQILGQGPKLLIQFQNNGVVDDSQLPKDRFSAERLKGVDSTLKIQPAKLEDSAVYLCASSLDQVANEQFFGPGTRLTVL.

The V and J genes are TRBV5-6 and TRBJ1-6; D might be TRBD1 (5 bases). Trimming took off 0 bases at V and 9 bases at J, with 10 bases between the two ends. CDR3 length equals 14 residues. CDR1 is SGHDT, CDR2 YYEEEE, per germline. The CDR3 DNA reads as TGTGCCAGCAGCTTGGGACTCGGGGGTTCACCCCTCCACTTT. It encodes CASSLGLGGSPLHF.

The chain joins TRBV12-3 or TRBV12-4 to TRBJ1-3; 9 positions agree with TRBD1. The CDR3 runs 15 residues. The junction had 5 bases not matched to a gene; V was cut back by 4 bases and J by 4 bases. In nucleotides, the CDR3 is TGTGCCAGCAGTTCCGGTGGGACAGGGGGAAACACCATATATTTT. Translation: CASSSGGTGGNTIYF.

The chain couples TRBV20-1 to TRBJ2-2; TRBD2 is a possible D gene (6 bases). The V end was cut by 0 bases, the J end by 7 bases, with 15 bases between. Germline CDR1 reads DFQATT; CDR2 reads SNEGSKA (reference sequence). The CDR3 is made up of 15 amino acids. The CDR3 reads CSARDREQDHGELFF. In DNA form, the CDR3 reads TGCAGTGCTAGAGATCGGGAGCAAGATCACGGGGAGCTGTTTTTT.

The sample holds one count of this clonotype. The chain is built from TRBV7-9 and TRBJ2-1, with 13 bases lining up with TRBD2. The trim removed 0 bases at V and 1 base at J, leaving 3 bases unmatched. Germline assignment: CDR1 SEHNR and CDR2 FQNEAQ (reference sequence). The CDR3 extends over 18 amino acids. CDR3 sequence reads: CASSLALTSGGSYNEQFF. The CDR3 DNA is TGTGCCAGCAGCTTAGCGCTGACTAGCGGGGGGTCCTACAATGAGCAGTTCTTC.

V usage is TRBV20-1 and J usage is TRBJ2-7; D gene uncertain. CDR1 and CDR2 from the germline V gene are DFQATT and SNEGSKA (reference sequence). This CDR3 region has 14 residues. The ends were cut back, 4 bases at V and 2 bases at J, with 15 bases in the middle. The CDR3 loop is CSAKEPESPYEQYF. The CDR3 DNA reads as TGCAGTGCTAAGGAGCCGGAGTCCCCCTACGAGCAGTACTTC.

This clonotype has more than one count but fewer than ten. The chain uses TRBV11-1 and TRBJ1-2, with D unclear. The length of the CDR3 is 13 residues. Germline CDR1 reads SGHAT; CDR2 reads FQDESV (reference sequence). V gave up 5 bases and J gave up 4 bases, with 11 bases separating them. As DNA, the CDR3 is TGTGCCAGCAGCCATGGCAAGAGCTATGGCTACACCTTC. It yields the protein CASSHGKSYGYTF.

Ten or more counts support this clonotype. This chain joins TRBV29-1 and TRBJ1-1; maybe TRBD1 (6 bases). CDR3 length: 14 amino acids. Per the germline V gene, CDR1 is SQVTM and CDR2 is ANQGSEA. Trimming removed 7 bases from V and 8 bases from J, with 23 bases in between. CDR3 DNA sequence: TGCAGCGCTTCACTCCCTCAACAGGGAGGAGAAGCTTTCTTT. It encodes CSASLPQQGGEAFF. Using reference TRBV29-1 and TRBJ1-1 for the parts outside the CDR3, the full variable domain is SAVISQKPSRDICQRGTSLTIQCQVDSQVTMMFWYRQQPGQSLTLIATANQGSEATYESGFVIDKFPISRPNLTFSTLTVSNMSPEDSSIYLCSASLPQQGGEAFFGQGTRLTVV.

In this sample, this clonotype turned up many times. This sequence joins TRBV28 and TRBJ2-1, with D possibly matching TRBD2 (6 bases). The germline CDR1 and CDR2 sequences are MDHEN and SYDVKM. The CDR3 is 14 amino acids. The V end lost 6 bases, the J end lost 2 bases, and 11 bases lay between the germline ends. CDR3 loop: CASRRDRTYNEQFF. The CDR3 DNA reads TGTGCCAGCAGGCGGGATCGAACCTACAATGAGCAGTTCTTC.

The V call is TRBV12-3 or TRBV12-4, the J call TRBJ1-6; no firm D call. Trimming shortened V by 5 bases and J by 6 bases, and 8 bases separated the two germline ends. The CDR3 length is 13 residues. The CDR3 region is CASSGQSNSPLHF. The CDR3, as DNA: TGTGCCAGCAGTGGGCAGTCTAATTCACCCCTCCACTTT.

At least ten counts were recorded for this clonotype. The chain links TRBV29-1 to TRBJ2-2; TRBD2 matches at 7 bases. The CDR3 is made up of 12 amino acids. CDR1 and CDR2 from the germline V gene are SQVTM and ANQGSEA. The V gene end was trimmed by 5 bases and the J gene end by 7 bases; junction bases not matched to a gene: 4. CDR3 nucleotide sequence: TGCAGCGTTATACCTAGCGGCGGGGAGCTGTTTTTT. It codes for CSVIPSGGELFF.

This clonotype was counted many times. This chain connects TRBV7-3 to TRBJ2-3, with D possibly matching TRBD1 (6 bases). This CDR3 spans 16 amino acids. CDR1 and CDR2 (germline): SGHTA, FQGTGA. The V and J ends lost 5 bases and 2 bases respectively, with 17 bases between them. CDR3 sequence reads: CASSPGGGSLTDTQYF. The CDR3 nucleotides are TGTGCCAGCAGCCCTGGGGGCGGCTCACTCACAGATACGCAGTATTTT.

The rearrangement joins TRBV20-1 to TRBJ2-7; D could derive from TRBD1 or TRBD2 (5 bases each). The length of the CDR3 is 12 residues. Germline lookup yields CDR1 DFQATT and CDR2 SNEGSKA (reference sequence). V dropped 5 bases and J dropped 0 bases, with 8 bases sitting between them. The CDR3 loop reads CSAQGDSYEQYF. Here the CDR3 DNA reads TGCAGTGCTCAGGGAGACTCCTACGAGCAGTACTTC.

This clonotype was observed at least ten times. The rearrangement uses TRBV6-6 and TRBJ1-4; D call uncertain. Trimming took off 8 bases at V and 5 bases at J, with 9 bases between the two ends. The CDR3 has 12 amino acids. Germline lookup yields CDR1 MNHNY and CDR2 SVGAGI (reference sequence). The CDR3 DNA reads as TGTGCCAGCTTGGACTTGAATGAAAAACTGTTTTTT. It specifies CASLDLNEKLFF.

A few counts support this clonotype. The chain joins TRBV28 to TRBJ2-2, with 8 bases fitting TRBD2. The CDR3 consists of 16 residues. Trimming removed 4 bases from V and 7 bases from J; junction bases left unmatched: 11. The germline CDR1 and CDR2 sequences are MDHEN and SYDVKM. The CDR3, as DNA: TGTGCCAGCAGTTCGCAGACTAGCGCAAGAGGCGGGGAGCTGTTTTTT. As protein: CASSSQTSARGGELFF.

The chain links TRBV7-9 to TRBJ2-1; 11 nucleotides agree with TRBD2. This CDR3 region has 14 residues. The J segment lost 12 bases and the V segment lost 5 bases, leaving 9 bases of the junction unmatched. The germline gives CDR1 SEHNR, CDR2 FQNEAQ (reference sequence). CDR3 sequence reads: CASSPRLAGTGQFF. The CDR3 DNA reads TGTGCCAGCAGCCCCCGACTAGCGGGAACGGGGCAGTTCTTC.

This clonotype has at least ten counts. The chain combines TRBV4-1 with TRBJ2-1, with unresolved D. Trimming took off 4 bases at V and 1 base at J, with 8 bases between the two ends. This CDR3 has 14 residues. Per the germline V gene, CDR1 is MGHRA and CDR2 is YSYEKL. CDR3 amino acids: CASSLGTSYNEQFF. CDR3 sequence (DNA): TGCGCCAGCAGCCTGGGTACTTCCTACAATGAGCAGTTCTTC.

The table lists this clonotype with a few counts. The rearrangement joins TRBV5-1 to TRBJ2-7; D may be TRBD1 (7 bases). CDR1 is SGHRS, CDR2 YFSETQ, per germline. The CDR3 is 14 amino acids. V was clipped by 3 bases and J by 1 base, with 11 bases between them. This CDR3 is CASSYAGGSYEQYF. CDR3 sequence (DNA): TGCGCCAGCAGCTACGCAGGGGGGTCCTACGAGCAGTACTTC. The variable domain in full, completed from reference TRBV5-1 and TRBJ2-7, reads KAGVTQTPRYLIKTRGQQVTLSCSPISGHRSVSWYQQTPGQGLQFLFEYFSETQRNKGNFPGRFSGRQFSNSRSEMNVSTLELGDSALYLCASSYAGGSYEQYFGPGTRLTVT.

This clonotype showed up many times. The V and J genes are TRBV5-1 and TRBJ2-2, with no clear D. Germline values: CDR1 SGHRS, CDR2 YFSETQ. The CDR3 is 16 amino acids. Trimming stripped 2 bases from V and 0 bases from J, with 11 bases between. The CDR3 coding sequence is TGCGCCAGCAGCTTTGACGTGGGCGCGAACACCGGGGAGCTGTTTTTT. Translation: CASSFDVGANTGELFF. Based on the CDR3 plus reference TRBV5-1 and TRBJ2-2, the full variable domain is KAGVTQTPRYLIKTRGQQVTLSCSPISGHRSVSWYQQTPGQGLQFLFEYFSETQRNKGNFPGRFSGRQFSNSRSEMNVSTLELGDSALYLCASSFDVGANTGELFFGEGSRLTVL.

This clonotype was seen at least ten times. V usage is TRBV6-5 and J usage is TRBJ1-1, with D tentatively TRBD1 (6 bases). Between the trimmed V and J ends, which lost 4 bases and 4 bases, there was a span of 16 bases. The CDR3 has 15 residues. CDR1 and CDR2 (germline): MNHEY, SVGAGI. The CDR3 DNA sequence: TGTGCCAGCAGTTCAGGGGTCTTAGGCGGCACTGAAGCTTTCTTT. This encodes CASSSGVLGGTEAFF.

The chain uses TRBV11-3 and TRBJ2-1; TRBD2 matches 14 bases. This CDR3 is built from 18 residues. J lost 4 bases, V lost 4 bases, and 9 bases had no gene match. The germline V gene has CDR1 SGHNT and CDR2 YENEEA. CDR3 sequence reads: CASSSPRLAGGKYNEQFF. The CDR3 DNA is TGTGCCAGCAGCTCCCCCCGACTAGCGGGAGGGAAATACAATGAGCAGTTCTTC.